The present entry profiles one TCR beta chain with its context. The entry originates in a study of spatial heterogeneity in lung cancer. About the study: Sequenced follow-up PBMC samples came a median of about 23 months after resection, where available. The average count in raw reads for each unique TCR and UMI combination exceeded 9.5 appearances.

Time point meaning: blood at routine non-recurrence follow-up after resection. The germline gives CDR1 SNHLY, CDR2 FYNNEI. This CDR3 contains 13 residues. V shed 5 bases and J shed 8 bases, with 15 bases lying between them. Every individual TCR cDNA molecule carried its own unique molecular identifier, which allowed correction of PCR and sequencing errors. TCRdb re-analysed the 5' RACE reads in MiXCR, keeping a single row per CDR3 protein. The sample carries about 94,000 distinct CDR3 sequences, around 19% recorded once. This sample comprised PBMCs, obtained at follow-up. This receptor was obtained from a male donor with early-stage non-small cell lung cancer. The chain uses TRBV2 and TRBJ1-2; D gene unclear. The CDR3 sequence is CASSPSRQLGYTF. The CDR3 DNA reads TGTGCCAGCAGTCCGTCGCGTCAGCTAGGCTACACCTTC.